A selection of T cell receptor beta chains follows, all from one sample in a study of blood T cell repertoires in COVID-19. Sequencing was performed with immunoSEQ multiplex PCR; in TCRdb, only in-frame clones are kept and a portion is missing. The data contain around 130,000 clones, 84% of them singletons. Sequenced input: peripheral blood. Every receptor here comes from a young man with COVID-19, enrolled during active disease. Both conserved end residues are part of each CDR3. The order of the fields is J gene, clone size, V gene, D gene, CDR3 DNA, CDR3 protein. The D gene is left open where the match is weak. Size is omitted from some rows. Given values are once, few, many or a class for expanded clones.

>TRBJ2-2|.|TRBV7-2|TRBD2
TGTGCCAGCAGCGGAGCGGGACTAACGAACACCGGGGAGCTGTTTTTT
CASSGAGLTNTGELFF
>TRBJ2-1|.|TRBV19|TRBD2
TGTGCCAGTAGCGGGACTAGCGGGAGCAATGAGCAGTTCTTC
CASSGTSGSNEQFF
>TRBJ2-2|.|TRBV6-5|.
TGTGCCAGCATCGGGACTGCGAACACCGGGGAGCTGTTTTTT
CASIGTANTGELFF
>TRBJ2-5|.|TRBV15|.
TGTGCCACCAGCAGAGATGCAGTCCAAGAGACCCAGTACTTC
CATSRDAVQETQYF
>TRBJ1-2|.|TRBV30|.
TGTGCCTGGAGTGTAGTGGGAGGCGGCTACACCTTC
CAWSVVGGGYTF
>TRBJ1-1|.|TRBV9|TRBD1
TGTGCCAGCAGCGCACTGGACAGGGAGAAGGGGAGAGCTTTCTTT
CASSALDREKGRAFF
>TRBJ1-2|.|TRBV5-6|.
TGTGCCAGCAGCTTGACAGGGAAAGGCTACACCTTC
CASSLTGKGYTF
>TRBJ1-1|few|TRBV19|.
TGTGCCAGTAGCATACAGGGATACACTGAAGCTTTCTTT
CASSIQGYTEAFF
>TRBJ2-5|.|TRBV28|TRBD2
TGTGCCAGCAGAACTATAGCGGGAGGGAATCAAGAGACCCAGTACTTC
CASRTIAGGNQETQYF
>TRBJ2-2|.|TRBV20-1|TRBD1
TGCAGTGCTAGTCGGATGGGACAGGGCCCCGGGGAGCTGTTTTTT
CSASRMGQGPGELFF
>TRBJ2-1|.|TRBV11-1|TRBD2
TGTGCCAGTAGCGCAGCCGGGACTAGCGGTAAGGAGCAGTTCTTC
CASSAAGTSGKEQFF
>TRBJ1-6|.|TRBV21-1|.
TGTGCCAGCAGCCCGAAACGGGGGAGCTCCTATAATTCACCCCTCCACTTT
CASSPKRGSSYNSPLHF
>TRBJ2-1|once|TRBV28|TRBD2
TGTGCCAGCAATAGCGGGAGGGCCTCTTACAATGAGCAGTTCTTC
CASNSGRASYNEQFF
>TRBJ2-5|.|TRBV7-2|TRBD2
TGTGCCAGCAGCTTATGGAGCGGGAGGGCGGAGACCCAGTACTTC
CASSLWSGRAETQYF
>TRBJ1-2|.|TRBV6-4|TRBD1
TGTGCCAGCAGTGAGTTTGGGCAGGGGGCGAGAGGCTACACCTTC
CASSEFGQGARGYTF
>TRBJ2-1|.|TRBV6-5|TRBD2
TGTGCCATACTAACGCGTAGCGGGAGTCACAATGAGCAGTTCTTC
CAILTRSGSHNEQFF
>TRBJ1-4|.|TRBV20-1|.
TGCAGTGCTAGTCCGATTCAGGGTGATAATGAAAAACTGTTTTTT
CSASPIQGDNEKLFF
>TRBJ1-1|.|TRBV16|.
TGTGCCAGCAGCAAATATCTAGGCACTGAAGCTTTCTTT
CASSKYLGTEAFF
>TRBJ1-4|.|TRBV12-3/TRBV12-4|.
TGTGCCAGCAGTTTTGCGGGCAGCGAAAAACTGTTTTTT
CASSFAGSEKLFF
>TRBJ1-2|.|TRBV19|TRBD1
TGTGCCAGTAGTACCCAACGACAGGGGGCTAACTATGGCTACACCTTC
CASSTQRQGANYGYTF
>TRBJ1-6|.|TRBV6-5|.
TGTGCCAGCAGTTATCGGCCAGGGCAGAATTCACCCCTCCACTTT
CASSYRPGQNSPLHF
>TRBJ2-5|.|TRBV11-2|TRBD2
TGTGCCAGCAGCCCCCAGGGCGGGAGTGGGGAGACCCAGTACTTC
CASSPQGGSGETQYF
>TRBJ1-6|.|TRBV19|TRBD1
TGTGCCAGTAGACACGGGACAGATAATTCACCCCTCCACTTT
CASRHGTDNSPLHF
>TRBJ2-7|.|TRBV19|.
TGTGCCAGTAGTCCTCAGACAGGAAAAGGATACGAGCAGTACTTC
CASSPQTGKGYEQYF
>TRBJ1-1|.|TRBV7-2|TRBD1
TGTGCCAGCAGCCCGCGTAGGGGGCTCACTGAAGCTTTCTTT
CASSPRRGLTEAFF
>TRBJ2-7|once|TRBV6-2/TRBV6-3|TRBD2
TGTGCCAGCAGTTATCCCTTGGGCGGGAGTTCCTACGAGCAGTACTTC
CASSYPLGGSSYEQYF
>TRBJ2-1|.|TRBV9|TRBD2
TGTGCCAGCAGCTTTAGCGGGGACGACAATGAGCAGTTCTTC
CASSFSGDDNEQFF
>TRBJ1-2|.|TRBV30|TRBD1
TGTGCCTGGAGCGGCGAGGGGGCGGGGGGCTACACCTTC
CAWSGEGAGGYTF
>TRBJ2-3|.|TRBV30|TRBD2
TGTGCCTGGAGCCCCCGACTAGCGGGTTTTCAAGATACGCAGTATTTT
CAWSPRLAGFQDTQYF
>TRBJ2-7|.|TRBV18|.
TGTGCCAGCTCACCAAAATCGGCCAGGGCCCACGAGCAGTACTTC
CASSPKSARAHEQYF
>TRBJ2-2|.|TRBV6-6|TRBD2
TGTGCCAGCAGTCCTAGGAGGACTAGCGCCTTCTCGTGGGGCCCCGGGGAGCTGTTTTTT
CASSPRRTSAFSWGPGELFF
>TRBJ1-2|.|TRBV6-5|.
TGTGCCAGCAGCTACAGGCGGAACTATGGCTACACCTTC
CASSYRRNYGYTF
>TRBJ2-2|.|TRBV19|TRBD1
TGTGCCAGTCAGGGGGCCGGGGAGCTGTTTTTT
CASQGAGELFF
>TRBJ1-1|.|TRBV4-1|.
TGCGCCAGCAGCCAAGGAGTAGTTCAGAACACTGAAGCTTTCTTT
CASSQGVVQNTEAFF
>TRBJ2-7|.|TRBV10-1|TRBD2
TGCGCCAGCAGTGAGGGGAGGGCAATAACTAGAACGGTCCACCCACCTTACTACGAGCAGTACTTC
CASSEGRAITRTVHPPYYEQYF
>TRBJ2-3|.|TRBV19|TRBD2
TGTGCCAGTAGTATAGCTAGCGGGGCTTCTAGCACAGATACGCAGTATTTT
CASSIASGASSTDTQYF
>TRBJ2-2|few|TRBV19|.
TGTGCCAGTAGTATAGCCGGGTACACCGGGGAGCTGTTTTTT
CASSIAGYTGELFF
>TRBJ2-7|.|TRBV12-3/TRBV12-4|.
TGTGCCAGCAGTTTACCCTTAACCTACGAGCAGTACTTC
CASSLPLTYEQYF
>TRBJ2-4|.|TRBV6-2/TRBV6-3|.
TGTGCCAGCAGCCGATCGACAGTTACCTTAGCCAAAAACATTCAGTACTTC
CASSRSTVTLAKNIQYF
>TRBJ1-2|.|TRBV7-2|.
TGTGCCAGCAGCTTAGTTAGGCAGGCGAACTATGGCTACACCTTC
CASSLVRQANYGYTF
>TRBJ1-5|.|TRBV15|.
TGTGCCACCAGCAGAGATGAGGGTGGCCAGCCCCAGCATTTT
CATSRDEGGQPQHF
>TRBJ2-5|.|TRBV5-1|TRBD1
TGCGCCAGCAGCTTGGGACAGGGAAGGGAGACCCAGTACTTC
CASSLGQGRETQYF
>TRBJ1-5|.|TRBV12-3/TRBV12-4|.
TGTGCCAGCAACCGAGGTAGCAATCAGCCCCAGCATTTT
CASNRGSNQPQHF
>TRBJ2-7|.|TRBV6-2/TRBV6-3|.
TGTGCCAGCAGTTACCGAGCGGGCTGGACCTACGAGCAGTACTTC
CASSYRAGWTYEQYF
>TRBJ1-4|.|TRBV7-9|.
TGTGCCAGCAGCCCCAAGGAGGGGTTCGAAAAACTGTTTTTT
CASSPKEGFEKLFF
>TRBJ2-2|.|TRBV28|TRBD2
TGTGCCAGCACCTTAGCGGGAACGAACACCGGGGAGCTGTTTTTT
CASTLAGTNTGELFF
>TRBJ2-6|.|TRBV29-1|TRBD1
TGCAGCGTTGAAGGCTTGGGACAGGCCCACTCTGGGGCCAACGTCCTGACTTTC
CSVEGLGQAHSGANVLTF
>TRBJ2-7|once|TRBV4-2|.
TGTGCCAGCAGCGTTTTGGGCGACGAGCAGTACTTC
CASSVLGDEQYF
>TRBJ1-1|.|TRBV28|.
TGTGCCAGCAGTTTTCTAACGAACACTGAAGCTTTCTTT
CASSFLTNTEAFF